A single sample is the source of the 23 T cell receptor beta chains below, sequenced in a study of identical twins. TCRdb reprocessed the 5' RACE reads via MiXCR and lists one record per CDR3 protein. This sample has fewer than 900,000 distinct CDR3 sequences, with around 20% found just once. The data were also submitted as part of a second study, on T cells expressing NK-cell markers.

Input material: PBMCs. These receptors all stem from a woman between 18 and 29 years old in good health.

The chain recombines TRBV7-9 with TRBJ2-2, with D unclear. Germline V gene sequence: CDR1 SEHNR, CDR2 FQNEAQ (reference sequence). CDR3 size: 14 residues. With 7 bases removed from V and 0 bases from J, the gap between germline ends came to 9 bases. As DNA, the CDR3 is TGTGCCAGCATCCACACGCCGAACACCGGGGAGCTGTTTTTT. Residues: CASIHTPNTGELFF.

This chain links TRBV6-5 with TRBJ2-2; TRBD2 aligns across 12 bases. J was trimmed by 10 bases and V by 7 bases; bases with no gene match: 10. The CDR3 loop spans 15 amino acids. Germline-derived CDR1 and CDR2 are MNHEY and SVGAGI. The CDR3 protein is CASISASGRAEELFF. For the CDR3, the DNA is TGTGCCAGCATTTCGGCTAGCGGGAGGGCTGAGGAGCTGTTTTTT.

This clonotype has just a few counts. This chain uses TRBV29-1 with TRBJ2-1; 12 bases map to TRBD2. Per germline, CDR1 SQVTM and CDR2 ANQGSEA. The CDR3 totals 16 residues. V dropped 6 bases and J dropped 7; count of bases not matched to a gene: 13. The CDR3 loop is CSVIGLAGPRTNEQFF. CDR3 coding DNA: TGCAGCGTCATCGGACTAGCGGGGCCCCGTACAAATGAGCAGTTCTTC.

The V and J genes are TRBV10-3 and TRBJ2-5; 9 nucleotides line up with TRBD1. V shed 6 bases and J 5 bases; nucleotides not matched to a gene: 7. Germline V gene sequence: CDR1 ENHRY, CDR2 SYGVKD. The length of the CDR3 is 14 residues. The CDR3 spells CAIRLGQGVETQYF. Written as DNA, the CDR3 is TGTGCCATCAGGTTGGGACAGGGAGTGGAGACCCAGTACTTC.

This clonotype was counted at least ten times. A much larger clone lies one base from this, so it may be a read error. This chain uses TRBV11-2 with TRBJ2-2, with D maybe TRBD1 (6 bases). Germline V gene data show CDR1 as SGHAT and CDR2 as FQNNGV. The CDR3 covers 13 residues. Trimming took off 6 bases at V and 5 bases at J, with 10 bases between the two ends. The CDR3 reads CASSYRETGELFF. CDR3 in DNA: TGTGCCAGCAGTTACAGGGAAACCGGGGAGCTGTTTTTT.

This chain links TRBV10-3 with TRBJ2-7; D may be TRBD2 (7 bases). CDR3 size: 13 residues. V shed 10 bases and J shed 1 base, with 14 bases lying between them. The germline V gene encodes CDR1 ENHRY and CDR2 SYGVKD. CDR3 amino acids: CASRGRGSYEQYF. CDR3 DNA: TGTGCCAGCCGGGGGCGGGGGTCCTACGAGCAGTACTTC.

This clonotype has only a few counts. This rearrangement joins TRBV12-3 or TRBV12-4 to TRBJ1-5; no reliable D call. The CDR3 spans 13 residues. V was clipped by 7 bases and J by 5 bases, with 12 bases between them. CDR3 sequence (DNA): TGTGCCAGCACCCTCACCACCGATCAGCCCCAGCATTTT. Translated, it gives CASTLTTDQPQHF.

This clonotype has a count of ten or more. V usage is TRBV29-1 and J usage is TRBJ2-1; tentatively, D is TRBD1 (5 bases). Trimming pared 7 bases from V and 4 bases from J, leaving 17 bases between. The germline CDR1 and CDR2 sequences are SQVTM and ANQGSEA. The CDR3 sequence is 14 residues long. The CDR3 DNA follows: TGCAGCGCGGGCAAATCTCAGGGATACAATGAGCAGTTCTTC. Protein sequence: CSAGKSQGYNEQFF.

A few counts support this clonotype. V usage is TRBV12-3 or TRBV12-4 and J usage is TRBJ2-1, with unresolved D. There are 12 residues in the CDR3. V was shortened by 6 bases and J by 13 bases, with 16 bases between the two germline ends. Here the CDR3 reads CASSSELVRQFF. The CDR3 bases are TGTGCCAGCAGCTCCGAACTTGTGAGACAGTTCTTC.

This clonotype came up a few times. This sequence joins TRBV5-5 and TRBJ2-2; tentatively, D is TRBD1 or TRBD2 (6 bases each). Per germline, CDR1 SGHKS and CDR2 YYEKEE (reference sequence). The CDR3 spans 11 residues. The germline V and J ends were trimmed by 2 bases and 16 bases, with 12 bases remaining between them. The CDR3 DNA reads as TGTGCCAGCAGCTTTGGAGGGGGGAGGTTTTTT. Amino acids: CASSFGGGRFF.

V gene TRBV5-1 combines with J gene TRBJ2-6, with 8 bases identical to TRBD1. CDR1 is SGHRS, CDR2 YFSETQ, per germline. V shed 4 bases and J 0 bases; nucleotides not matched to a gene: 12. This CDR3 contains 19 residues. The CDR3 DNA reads TGCGCCAGCAGCCCGAGGTCGGGACAGGTTTTCTCTGGGGCCAACGTCCTGACTTTC. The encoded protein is CASSPRSGQVFSGANVLTF.

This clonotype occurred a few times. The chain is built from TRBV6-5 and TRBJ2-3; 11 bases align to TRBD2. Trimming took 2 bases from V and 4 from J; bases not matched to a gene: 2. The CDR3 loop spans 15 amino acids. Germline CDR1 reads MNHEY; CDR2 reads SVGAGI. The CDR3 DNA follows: TGTGCCAGCAGTTACGGTAGCGGGGGGGCAGATACGCAGTATTTT. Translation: CASSYGSGGADTQYF.

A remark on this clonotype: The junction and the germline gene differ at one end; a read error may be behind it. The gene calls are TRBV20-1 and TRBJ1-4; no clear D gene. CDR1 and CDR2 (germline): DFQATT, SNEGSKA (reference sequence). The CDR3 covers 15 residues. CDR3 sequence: CCARDELLLGEKLFF. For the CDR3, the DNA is TGCTGTGCTAGAGATGAGTTATTGCTCGGAGAAAAACTGTTTTTT.

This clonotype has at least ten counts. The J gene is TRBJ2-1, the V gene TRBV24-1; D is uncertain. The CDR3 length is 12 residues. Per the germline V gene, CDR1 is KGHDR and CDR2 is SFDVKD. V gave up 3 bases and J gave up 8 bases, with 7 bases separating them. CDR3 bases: TGTGCCACCAGTGATAACCGGGATGAGCAGTTCTTC. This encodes CATSDNRDEQFF.

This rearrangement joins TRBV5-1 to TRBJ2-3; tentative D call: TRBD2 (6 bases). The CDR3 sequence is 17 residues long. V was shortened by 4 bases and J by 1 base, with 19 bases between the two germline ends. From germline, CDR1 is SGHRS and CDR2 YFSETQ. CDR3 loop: CASSAFYRDSGTDTQYF. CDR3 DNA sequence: TGCGCCAGCAGCGCCTTCTACCGGGACTCCGGCACAGATACGCAGTATTTT.

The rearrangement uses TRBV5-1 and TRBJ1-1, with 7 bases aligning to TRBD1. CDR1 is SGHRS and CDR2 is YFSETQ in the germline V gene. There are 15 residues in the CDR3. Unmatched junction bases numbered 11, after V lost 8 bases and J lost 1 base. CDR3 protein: CASAWGDRENTEAFF. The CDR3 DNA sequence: TGCGCCAGTGCCTGGGGCGACAGGGAGAACACTGAAGCTTTCTTT. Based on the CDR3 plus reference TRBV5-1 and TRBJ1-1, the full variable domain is KAGVTQTPRYLIKTRGQQVTLSCSPISGHRSVSWYQQTPGQGLQFLFEYFSETQRNKGNFPGRFSGRQFSNSRSEMNVSTLELGDSALYLCASAWGDRENTEAFFGQGTRLTVV.

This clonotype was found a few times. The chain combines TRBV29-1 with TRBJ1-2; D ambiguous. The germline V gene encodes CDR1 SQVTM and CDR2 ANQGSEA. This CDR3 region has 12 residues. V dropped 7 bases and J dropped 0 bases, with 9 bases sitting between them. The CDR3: CSAGRANYGYTF. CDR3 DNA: TGCAGCGCGGGCAGAGCTAACTATGGCTACACCTTC.

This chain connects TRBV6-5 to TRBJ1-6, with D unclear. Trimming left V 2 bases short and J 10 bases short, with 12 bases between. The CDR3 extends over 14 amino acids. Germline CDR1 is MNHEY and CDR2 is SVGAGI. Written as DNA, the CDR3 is TGTGCCAGCAGTTACCGGGGAGAGGGCTCACCCCTCCACTTT. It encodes CASSYRGEGSPLHF.

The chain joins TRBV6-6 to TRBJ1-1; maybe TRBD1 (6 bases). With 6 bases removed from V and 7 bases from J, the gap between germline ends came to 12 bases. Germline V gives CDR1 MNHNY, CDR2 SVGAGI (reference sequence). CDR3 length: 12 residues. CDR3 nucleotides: TGTGCCAGCAGACCTTCAGGGGATGAAGCTTTCTTT. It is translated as CASRPSGDEAFF.

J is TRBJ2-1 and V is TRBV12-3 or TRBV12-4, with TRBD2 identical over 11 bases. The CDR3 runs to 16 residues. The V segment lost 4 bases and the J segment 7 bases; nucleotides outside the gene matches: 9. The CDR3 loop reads CASSSRLAGRGNEQFF. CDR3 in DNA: TGTGCCAGCAGTTCCCGACTAGCGGGAAGGGGGAATGAGCAGTTCTTC.

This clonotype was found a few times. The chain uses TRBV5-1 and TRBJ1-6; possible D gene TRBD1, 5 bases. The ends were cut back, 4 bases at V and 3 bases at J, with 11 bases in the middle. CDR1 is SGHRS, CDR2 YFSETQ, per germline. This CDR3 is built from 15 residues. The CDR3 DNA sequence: TGCGCCAGCAGCCTCCGGGACGGCTATAATTCACCCCTCCACTTT. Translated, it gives CASSLRDGYNSPLHF.

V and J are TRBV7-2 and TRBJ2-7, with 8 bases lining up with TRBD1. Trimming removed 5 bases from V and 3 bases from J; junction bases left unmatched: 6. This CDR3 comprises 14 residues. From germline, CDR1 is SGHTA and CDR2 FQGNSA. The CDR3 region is CASSEQGAGYEQYF. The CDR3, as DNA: TGTGCCAGCAGCGAGCAGGGGGCGGGCTACGAGCAGTACTTC. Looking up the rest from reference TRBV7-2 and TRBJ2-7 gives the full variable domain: GAGVSQSPSNKVTEKGKDVELRCDPISGHTALYWYRQSLGQGLEFLIYFQGNSAPDKSGLPSDRFSAERTGGSVSTLTIQRTQQEDSAVYLCASSEQGAGYEQYFGPGTRLTVT.

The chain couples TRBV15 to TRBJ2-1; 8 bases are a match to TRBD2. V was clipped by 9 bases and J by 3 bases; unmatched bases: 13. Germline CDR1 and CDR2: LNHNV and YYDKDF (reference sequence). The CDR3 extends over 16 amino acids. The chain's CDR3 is CATESRRGLDYNEQFF. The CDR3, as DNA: TGTGCCACGGAATCCCGCCGGGGACTAGACTACAATGAGCAGTTCTTC.